This T cell receptor beta chain was observed in a study of blood T cell repertoires in COVID-19 (dated by TCRdb to the early 2020s). At the level of the whole study: The collaborator samples originated in the United States, Italy and Spain and spanned the acute and convalescent phases of COVID-19. Sample metadata almost always included a de-identified subject ID, COVID-19 status, age in years and sex. The samples were drawn from two sources: the first 160 participants of the ongoing ImmuneRACE study, and 1,200 or so subjects contributed by 6 global collaborators. A freely available public database, intended as a resource for researchers studying the immune response to SARS-CoV-2, is where the repertoires were released. Deeply sampled blood TCRbeta repertoires from subjects exposed to, actively infected with, or recovered from COVID-19 were included in the dataset. The prospective study material was composed of cDNA or gDNA derived from T cells, B-cell-depleted T cells, or PBMCs. Where HLA class I and class II types were available, the types were taken from metadata supplied by the sample provider, not from assay-based typing. Overall results and qualifications from the work: The quantity of clinical and demographic metadata differed by source and by participant and was supplied without curation.

Concerning this clone: The antigen it recognizes is unknown. Base qualities are not provided; no much larger clone lies one nucleotide away.

The immunoSEQ Assay, a bias-controlled multiplex PCR, was used to amplify TCRbeta CDR3 regions from genomic DNA. On the authors' methods: The number of nucleated cells in each sample was estimated from the amplification of reference gene primers within the assay. Sequence reads were collapsed and filtered to measure the absolute abundance of every unique TCRbeta CDR3 rearrangement. For each sample, productive Simpson clonality was calculated by taking the square root of Simpson's diversity index across productive rearrangements. TCRdb retrieved this table from immuneACCESS and kept in-frame rearrangements only. Not all clones are present; in checked studies, unresolved V genes account for under half, and no reason is known for the remainder. V, J and clone size reflect that table, while D and trimming were determined from the DNA. The sample table records about 120,000 clones; roughly 90% of these occur just once. The top ten clonotypes cover 4.3% of the sample.

One collaborating source in Seattle enrolled patients during active infection and followed them longitudinally through the course of disease. Each collaborating institution followed its own protocols to collect whole blood in K2EDTA tubes. For TCRbeta analysis, collaborator samples were shipped as frozen whole blood, as isolated PBMCs, or as DNA extracted from either sample type. From cysteine to phenylalanine, the CDR3 is 14 amino acids long. Only the CDR3 DNA stays, 42 bases, in frame from base 1. The germline ends are 12 bases apart after V is trimmed by 4 bases and J by 2 bases. The germline V gene yields MNHEY for CDR1 and SVGEGT for CDR2.

The sequenced sample was peripheral blood. The chain is encoded by TRBV6-2 or TRBV6-3 joined to TRBJ2-7, and the D gene may be TRBD2, 5 bases matching. This TCR was sampled from a man in his fifties or sixties with COVID-19, enrolled during active disease. The DNA is TGTGCCAGCAGTTCGAGAGGGCACACCTACGAGCAGTACTTC. Translated, this gives CASSSRGHTYEQYF.